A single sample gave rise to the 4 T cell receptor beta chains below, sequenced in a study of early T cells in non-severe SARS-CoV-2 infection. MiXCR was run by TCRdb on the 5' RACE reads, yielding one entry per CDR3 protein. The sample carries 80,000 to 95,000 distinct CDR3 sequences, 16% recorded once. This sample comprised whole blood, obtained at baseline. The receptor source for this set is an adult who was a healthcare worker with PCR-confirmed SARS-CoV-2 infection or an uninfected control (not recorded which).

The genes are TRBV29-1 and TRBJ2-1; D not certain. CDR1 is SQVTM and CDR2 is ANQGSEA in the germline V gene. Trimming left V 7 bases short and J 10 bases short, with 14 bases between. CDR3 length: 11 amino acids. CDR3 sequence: CSAQRDEEQFF. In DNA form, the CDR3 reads TGCAGCGCCCAAAGGGATGAGGAGCAGTTCTTC.

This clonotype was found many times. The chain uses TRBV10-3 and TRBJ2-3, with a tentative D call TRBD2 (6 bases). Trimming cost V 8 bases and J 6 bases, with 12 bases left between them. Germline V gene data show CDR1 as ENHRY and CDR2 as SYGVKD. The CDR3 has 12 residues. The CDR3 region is CAIGREDDTQYF. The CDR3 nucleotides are TGTGCCATCGGCAGGGAGGATGATACGCAGTATTTT.

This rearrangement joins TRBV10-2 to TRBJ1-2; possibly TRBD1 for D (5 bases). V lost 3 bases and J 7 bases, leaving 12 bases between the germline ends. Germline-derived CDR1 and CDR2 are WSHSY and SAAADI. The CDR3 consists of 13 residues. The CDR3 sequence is CASSETGSLGYTF. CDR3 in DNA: TGCGCCAGCAGTGAAACAGGATCACTTGGCTACACCTTC.

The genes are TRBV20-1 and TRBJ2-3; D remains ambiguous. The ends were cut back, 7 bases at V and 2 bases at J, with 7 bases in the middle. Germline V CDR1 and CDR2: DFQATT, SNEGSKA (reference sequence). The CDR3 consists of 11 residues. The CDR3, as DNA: TGCAGTGGTCTCTCCACAGATACGCAGTATTTT. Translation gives CSGLSTDTQYF.